This T cell receptor (beta chain) was captured in a study of regulatory T cells in long-lasting Graves disease. Ten or more counts support this clonotype. Time point here: newly diagnosed GD, antithyroid drugs for less than 3 months. The TCR library was made from RNA extracted from PBMCs. CDR3-region Arm-PCR and iRepertoire HTBI primers produced the TCR beta libraries. Using its own MiXCR run on the multiplex PCR reads, TCRdb lists one record per CDR3 protein. The table lists roughly 500,000 distinct CDR3 sequences, approximately 12% of them singletons, with approximately 9.6% in the top ten. The germline V and J ends were trimmed by 5 bases and 4 bases, with 27 bases remaining between them. Germline V gene data show CDR1 as SGHTA and CDR2 as FQGNSA. The CDR3 contains 20 residues. These same data were also listed under a study on T cells in Graves' hyperthyroidism and ophthalmopathy.

This clonotype originated in a woman in her 30s with Graves disease. Sample: peripheral blood mononuclear cells (PBMCs), taken at new diagnosis, from a patient treated with antithyroid drugs. The chain combines TRBV7-2 with TRBJ1-6, with TRBD1 as a possible D gene (5 bases). The CDR3 protein is CASSGSQARTGRVYNSPLHF. CDR3 sequence (DNA): TGTGCCAGCAGCGGGTCACAGGCCCGGACGGGGAGGGTTTATAATTCACCCCTCCACTTT.